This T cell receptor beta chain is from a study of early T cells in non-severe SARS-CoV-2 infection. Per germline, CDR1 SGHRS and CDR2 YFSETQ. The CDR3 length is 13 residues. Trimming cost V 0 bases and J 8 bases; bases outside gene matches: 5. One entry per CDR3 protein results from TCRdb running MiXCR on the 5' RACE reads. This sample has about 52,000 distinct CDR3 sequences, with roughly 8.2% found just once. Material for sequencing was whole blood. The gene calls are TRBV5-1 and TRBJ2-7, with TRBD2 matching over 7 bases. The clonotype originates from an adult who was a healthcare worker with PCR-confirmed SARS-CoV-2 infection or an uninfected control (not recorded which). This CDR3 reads CASSLAGSGQQYF. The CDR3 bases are TGCGCCAGCAGCTTGGCCGGTAGCGGGCAGCAGTACTTC. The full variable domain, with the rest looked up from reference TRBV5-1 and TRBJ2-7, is KAGVTQTPRYLIKTRGQQVTLSCSPISGHRSVSWYQQTPGQGLQFLFEYFSETQRNKGNFPGRFSGRQFSNSRSEMNVSTLELGDSALYLCASSLAGSGQQYFGPGTRLTVT.